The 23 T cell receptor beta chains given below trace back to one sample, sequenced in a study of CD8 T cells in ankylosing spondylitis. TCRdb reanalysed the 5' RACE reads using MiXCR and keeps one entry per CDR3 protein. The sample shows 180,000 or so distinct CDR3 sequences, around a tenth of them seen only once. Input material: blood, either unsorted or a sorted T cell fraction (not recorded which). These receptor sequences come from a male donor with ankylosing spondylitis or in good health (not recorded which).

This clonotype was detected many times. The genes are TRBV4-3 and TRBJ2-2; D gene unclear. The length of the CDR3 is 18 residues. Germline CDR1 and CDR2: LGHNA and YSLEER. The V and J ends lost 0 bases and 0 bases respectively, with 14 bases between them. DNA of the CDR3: TGCGCCAGCAGCCAAGAAGAGGCCGGACCGTCGAACACCGGGGAGCTGTTTTTT. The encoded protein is CASSQEEAGPSNTGELFF.

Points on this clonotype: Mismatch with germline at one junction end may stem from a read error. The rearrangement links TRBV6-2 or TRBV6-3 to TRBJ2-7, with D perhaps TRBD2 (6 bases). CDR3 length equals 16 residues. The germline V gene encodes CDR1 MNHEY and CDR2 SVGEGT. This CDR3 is CASSLPEGLANYEQHF. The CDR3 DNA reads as TGTGCCAGCAGCCTTCCCGAGGGACTGGCGAACTACGAGCAGCACTTC.

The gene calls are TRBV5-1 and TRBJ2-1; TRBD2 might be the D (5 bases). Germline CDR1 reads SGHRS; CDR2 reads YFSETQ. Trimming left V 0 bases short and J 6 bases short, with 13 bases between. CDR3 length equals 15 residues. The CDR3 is CASSLGRTAGNEQFF. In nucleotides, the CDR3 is TGCGCCAGCAGCTTGGGTCGGACTGCGGGCAATGAGCAGTTCTTC.

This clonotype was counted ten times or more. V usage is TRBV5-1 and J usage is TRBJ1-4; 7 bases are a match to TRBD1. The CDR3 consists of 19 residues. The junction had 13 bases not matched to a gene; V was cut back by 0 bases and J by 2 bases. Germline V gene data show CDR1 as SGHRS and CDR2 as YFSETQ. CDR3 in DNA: TGCGCCAGCAGCTTGGGGACCGGGACAGTTTTCGCGACTAATGAAAAACTGTTTTTT. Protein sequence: CASSLGTGTVFATNEKLFF.

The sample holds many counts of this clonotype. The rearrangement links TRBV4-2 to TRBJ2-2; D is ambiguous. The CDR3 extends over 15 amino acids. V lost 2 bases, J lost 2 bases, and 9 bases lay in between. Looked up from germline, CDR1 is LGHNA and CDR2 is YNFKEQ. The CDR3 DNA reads TGTGCCAGCAGCCAACGAGCGCCCAACACCGGGGAGCTGTTTTTT. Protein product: CASSQRAPNTGELFF.

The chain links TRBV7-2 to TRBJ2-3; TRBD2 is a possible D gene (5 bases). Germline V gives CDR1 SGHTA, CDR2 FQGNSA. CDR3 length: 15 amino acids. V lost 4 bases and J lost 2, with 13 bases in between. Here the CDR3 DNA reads TGTGCCAGCAGCTACCCTCGGACTCCCACAGATACGCAGTATTTT. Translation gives CASSYPRTPTDTQYF.

The CDR3 loop reads CASSLGFVTYEQYF. As DNA, the CDR3 is TGCGCCAGCAGCTTGGGGTTCGTGACCTACGAGCAGTACTTC. The chain joins TRBV5-1 to TRBJ2-7; D gene unclear. Germline V lookup: CDR1 SGHRS, CDR2 YFSETQ. The CDR3 runs 14 residues. V dropped 0 bases and J dropped 2 bases, with 9 bases sitting between them.

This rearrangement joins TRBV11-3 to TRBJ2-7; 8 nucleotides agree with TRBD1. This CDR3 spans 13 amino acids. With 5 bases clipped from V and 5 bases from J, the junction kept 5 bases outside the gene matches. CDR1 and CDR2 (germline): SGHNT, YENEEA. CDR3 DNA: TGTGCCAGCAGCCTGGGACAGGCCCACGAGCAGTACTTC. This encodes CASSLGQAHEQYF.

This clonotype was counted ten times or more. CDR3 residues: CASSLILSGTEGELFF. The CDR3 bases are TGCGCCAGCAGCTTGATCCTTTCGGGGACAGAAGGGGAGCTGTTTTTT. The chain has TRBV5-1 and TRBJ2-2, with 7 bases identical to TRBD1. The CDR3 totals 16 residues. Germline values: CDR1 SGHRS, CDR2 YFSETQ. With V trimmed by 1 base and J by 8 bases, 11 bases remained unmatched. The whole variable domain, remainder taken from reference TRBV5-1 and TRBJ2-2, is KAGVTQTPRYLIKTRGQQVTLSCSPISGHRSVSWYQQTPGQGLQFLFEYFSETQRNKGNFPGRFSGRQFSNSRSEMNVSTLELGDSALYLCASSLILSGTEGELFFGEGSRLTVL.

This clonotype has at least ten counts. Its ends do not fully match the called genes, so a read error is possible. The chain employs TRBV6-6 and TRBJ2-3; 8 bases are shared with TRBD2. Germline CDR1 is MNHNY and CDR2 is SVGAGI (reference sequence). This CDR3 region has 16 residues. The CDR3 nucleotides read TGTGCCAGCAGTGACTCCCAAGCGGGGGCCCGGTATACGCAGTATTTT. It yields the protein CASSDSQAGARYTQYF.

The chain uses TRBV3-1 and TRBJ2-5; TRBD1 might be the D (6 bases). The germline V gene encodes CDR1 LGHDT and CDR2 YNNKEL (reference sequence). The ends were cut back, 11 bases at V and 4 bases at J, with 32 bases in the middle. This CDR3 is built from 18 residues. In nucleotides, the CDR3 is TGTGCCTCCTGCCTTCATGAAGGACGGGACAAAGGAGGAGAGACCCAGTACTTC. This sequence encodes CASCLHEGRDKGGETQYF.

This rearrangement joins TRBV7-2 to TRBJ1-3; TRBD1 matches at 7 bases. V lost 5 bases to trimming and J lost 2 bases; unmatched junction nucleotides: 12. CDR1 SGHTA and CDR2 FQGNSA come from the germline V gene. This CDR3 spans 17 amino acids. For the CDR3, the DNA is TGTGCCAGCAGCCTAATCCCGGGACAGAGTACTGGAAACACCATATATTTT. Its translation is CASSLIPGQSTGNTIYF.

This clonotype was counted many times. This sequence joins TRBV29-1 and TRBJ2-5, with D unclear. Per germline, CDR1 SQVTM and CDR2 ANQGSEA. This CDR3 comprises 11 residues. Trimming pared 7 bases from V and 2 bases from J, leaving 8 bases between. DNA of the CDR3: TGCAGCGACGCCCAGCAAGAGACCCAGTACTTC. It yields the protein CSDAQQETQYF.

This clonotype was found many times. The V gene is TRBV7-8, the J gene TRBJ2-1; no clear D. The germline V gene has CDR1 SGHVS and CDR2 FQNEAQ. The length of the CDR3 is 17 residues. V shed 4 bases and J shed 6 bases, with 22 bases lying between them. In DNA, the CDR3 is TGTGCCAGCAGCTCATCCGCGGCAGTGTCATTGGGCAATGAGCAGTTCTTC. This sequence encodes CASSSSAAVSLGNEQFF.

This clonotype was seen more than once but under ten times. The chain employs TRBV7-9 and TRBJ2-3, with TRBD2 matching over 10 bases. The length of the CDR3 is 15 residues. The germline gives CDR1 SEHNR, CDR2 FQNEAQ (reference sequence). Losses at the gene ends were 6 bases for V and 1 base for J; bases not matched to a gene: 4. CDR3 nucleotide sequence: TGTGCCAGCAGGTCTAGCGGGAGCGGCACAGATACGCAGTATTTT. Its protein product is CASRSSGSGTDTQYF.

As DNA, the CDR3 is TGCGCCAGCAGCTTGGTTCTAGCCGACACAGATACGCAGTATTTT. Translated, it gives CASSLVLADTDTQYF. J is TRBJ2-3 and V is TRBV5-1; maybe TRBD2 (5 bases). The CDR3 covers 15 residues. With 0 bases removed from V and 2 bases from J, the gap between germline ends came to 10 bases. The germline V gene has CDR1 SGHRS and CDR2 YFSETQ.

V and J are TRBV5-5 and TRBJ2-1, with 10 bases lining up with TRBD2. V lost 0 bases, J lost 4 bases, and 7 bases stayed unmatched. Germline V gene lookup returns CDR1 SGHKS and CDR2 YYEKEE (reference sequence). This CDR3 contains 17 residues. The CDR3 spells CASSLDPGTSVYNEQFF. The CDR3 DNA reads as TGTGCCAGCAGCTTGGATCCCGGGACTAGCGTATACAATGAGCAGTTCTTC.

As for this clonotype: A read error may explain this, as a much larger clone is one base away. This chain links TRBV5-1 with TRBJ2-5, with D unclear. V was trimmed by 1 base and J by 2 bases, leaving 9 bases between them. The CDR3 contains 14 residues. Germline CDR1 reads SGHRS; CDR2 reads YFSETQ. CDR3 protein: CASSLSTEQETQYF. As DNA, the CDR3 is TGCGCCAGCAGCTTGAGCACTGAACAAGAGACCCAGTACTTC. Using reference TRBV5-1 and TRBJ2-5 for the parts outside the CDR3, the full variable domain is KAGVTQTPRYLIKTRGQQVTLSCSPISGHRSVSWYQQTPGQGLQFLFEYFSETQRNKGNFPGRFSGRQFSNSRSEMNVSTLELGDSALYLCASSLSTEQETQYFGPGTRLLVL.

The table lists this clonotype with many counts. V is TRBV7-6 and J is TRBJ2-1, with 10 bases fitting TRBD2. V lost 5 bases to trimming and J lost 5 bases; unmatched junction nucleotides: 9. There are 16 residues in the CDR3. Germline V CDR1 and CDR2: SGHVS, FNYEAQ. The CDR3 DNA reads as TGTGCCAGCAGCGACCTACTAGCGGGGCTTAACAATGAGCAGTTCTTC. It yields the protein CASSDLLAGLNNEQFF.

The CDR3 loop is CASSRVDSYYEQYF. The CDR3, as DNA: TGTGCCAGCAGTCGCGTGGACTCATACTACGAGCAGTACTTC. The rearrangement uses TRBV27 and TRBJ2-7; possible D gene TRBD2, 5 bases. The CDR3 is made up of 14 amino acids. CDR1 and CDR2 (germline): MNHEY, SMNVEV (reference sequence). Trimming stripped 5 bases from V and 3 bases from J, with 14 bases between.

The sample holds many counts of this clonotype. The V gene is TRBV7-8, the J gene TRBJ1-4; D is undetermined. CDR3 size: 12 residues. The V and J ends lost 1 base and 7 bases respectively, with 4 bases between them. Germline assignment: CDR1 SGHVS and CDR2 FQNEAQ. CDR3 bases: TGTGCCAGCAGCTTAGTTGGTGAAAAACTGTTTTTT. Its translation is CASSLVGEKLFF.

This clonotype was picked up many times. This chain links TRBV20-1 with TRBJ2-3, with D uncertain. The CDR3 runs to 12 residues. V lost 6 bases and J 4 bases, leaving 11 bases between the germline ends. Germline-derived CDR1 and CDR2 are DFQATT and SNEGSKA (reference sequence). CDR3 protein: CSARRAADTQYF. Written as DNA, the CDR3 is TGCAGTGCCCGTCGGGCGGCAGATACGCAGTATTTT.

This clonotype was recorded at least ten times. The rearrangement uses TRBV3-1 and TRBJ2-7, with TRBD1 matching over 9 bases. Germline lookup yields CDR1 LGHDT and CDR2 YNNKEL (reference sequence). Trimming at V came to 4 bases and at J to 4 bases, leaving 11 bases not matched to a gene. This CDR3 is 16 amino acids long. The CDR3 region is CASSRSTGQGSYEQYF. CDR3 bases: TGTGCCAGCAGCCGCAGCACGGGACAGGGTTCTTACGAGCAGTACTTC.